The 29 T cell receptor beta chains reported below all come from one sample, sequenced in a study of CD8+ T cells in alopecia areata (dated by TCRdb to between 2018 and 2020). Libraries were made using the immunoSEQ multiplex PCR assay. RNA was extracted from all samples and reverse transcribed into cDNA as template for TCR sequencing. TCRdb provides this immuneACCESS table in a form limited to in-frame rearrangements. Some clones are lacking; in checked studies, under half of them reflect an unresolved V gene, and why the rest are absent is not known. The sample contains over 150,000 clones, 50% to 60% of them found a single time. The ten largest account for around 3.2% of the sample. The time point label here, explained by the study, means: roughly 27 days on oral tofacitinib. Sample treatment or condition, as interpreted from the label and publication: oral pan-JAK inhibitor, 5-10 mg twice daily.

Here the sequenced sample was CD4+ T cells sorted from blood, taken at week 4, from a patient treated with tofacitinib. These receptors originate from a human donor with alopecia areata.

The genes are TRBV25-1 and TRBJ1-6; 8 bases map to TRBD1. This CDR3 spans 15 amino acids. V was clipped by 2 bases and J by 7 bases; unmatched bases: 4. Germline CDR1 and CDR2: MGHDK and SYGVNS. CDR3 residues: CASSEAGGRNSPLHF. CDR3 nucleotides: TGTGCCAGCAGTGAAGCAGGGGGCAGGAATTCACCCCTCCACTTT.

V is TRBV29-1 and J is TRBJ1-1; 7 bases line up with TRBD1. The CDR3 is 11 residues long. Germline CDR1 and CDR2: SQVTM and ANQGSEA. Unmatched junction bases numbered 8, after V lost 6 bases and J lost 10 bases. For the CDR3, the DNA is TGCAGCGTGAGGGGCCGACAGGGAGCTTTCTTT. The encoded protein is CSVRGRQGAFF.

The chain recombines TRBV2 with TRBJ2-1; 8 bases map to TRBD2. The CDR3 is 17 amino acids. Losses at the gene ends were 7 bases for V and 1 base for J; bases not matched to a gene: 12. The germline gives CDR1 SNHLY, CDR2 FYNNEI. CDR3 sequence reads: CASMLEIAGFSYNEQFF. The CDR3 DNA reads TGTGCCAGCATGCTTGAGATAGCGGGGTTTTCCTACAATGAGCAGTTCTTC.

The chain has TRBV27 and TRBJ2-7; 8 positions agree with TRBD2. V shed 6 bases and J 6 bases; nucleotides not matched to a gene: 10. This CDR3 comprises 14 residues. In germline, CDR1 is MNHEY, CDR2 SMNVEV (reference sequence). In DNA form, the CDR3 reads TGTGCCAGCAGCTTGGAGGCGGGGGGTGGCGAGCAGTACTTC. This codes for CASSLEAGGGEQYF.

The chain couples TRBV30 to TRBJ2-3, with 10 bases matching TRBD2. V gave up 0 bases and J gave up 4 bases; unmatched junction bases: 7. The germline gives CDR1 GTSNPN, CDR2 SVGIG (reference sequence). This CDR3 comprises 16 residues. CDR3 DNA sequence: TGTGCCTGGAGTGTAAAGCGGGGGGGCATTTCAGATACGCAGTATTTT. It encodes CAWSVKRGGISDTQYF.

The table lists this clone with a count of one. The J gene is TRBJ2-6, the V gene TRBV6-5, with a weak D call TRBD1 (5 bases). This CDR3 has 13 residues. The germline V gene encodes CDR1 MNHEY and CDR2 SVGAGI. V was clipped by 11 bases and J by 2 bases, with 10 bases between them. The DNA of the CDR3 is TGTGCCGCCAGGGCTCCTGGGGCCAACGTCCTGACTTTC. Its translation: CAARAPGANVLTF.

CDR3 sequence reads: CASIQGENGYTF. The CDR3 DNA sequence: TGTGCCAGCATCCAGGGGGAGAATGGCTACACCTTC. The rearrangement joins TRBV9 to TRBJ1-2, with 7 bases that match TRBD1. The junction had 5 bases not matched to a gene; V was cut back by 6 bases and J by 6 bases. In germline, CDR1 is SGDLS, CDR2 YYNGEE. The CDR3 has 12 residues.

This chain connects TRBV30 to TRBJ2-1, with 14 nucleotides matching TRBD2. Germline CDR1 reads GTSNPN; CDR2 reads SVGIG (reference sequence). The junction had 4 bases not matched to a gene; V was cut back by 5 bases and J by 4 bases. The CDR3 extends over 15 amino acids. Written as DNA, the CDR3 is TGTGCCTGGGCCCGGACTAGCGGGGGGTACAATGAGCAGTTCTTC. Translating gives CAWARTSGGYNEQFF.

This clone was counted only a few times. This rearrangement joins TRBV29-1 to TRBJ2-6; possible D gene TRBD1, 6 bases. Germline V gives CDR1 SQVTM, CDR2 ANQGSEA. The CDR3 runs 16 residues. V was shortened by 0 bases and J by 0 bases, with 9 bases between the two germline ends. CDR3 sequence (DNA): TGCAGCGTTGAAGACAGGACAGCCTCTGGGGCCAACGTCCTGACTTTC. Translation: CSVEDRTASGANVLTF. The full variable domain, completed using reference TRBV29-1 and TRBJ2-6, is SAVISQKPSRDICQRGTSLTIQCQVDSQVTMMFWYRQQPGQSLTLIATANQGSEATYESGFVIDKFPISRPNLTFSTLTVSNMSPEDSSIYLCSVEDRTASGANVLTFGAGSRLTVL.

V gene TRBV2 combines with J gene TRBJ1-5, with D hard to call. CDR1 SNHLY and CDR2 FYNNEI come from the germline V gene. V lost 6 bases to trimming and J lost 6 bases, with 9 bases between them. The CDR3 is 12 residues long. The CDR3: CASREDGQPQHF. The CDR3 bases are TGTGCCAGCAGAGAGGACGGTCAGCCCCAGCATTTT.

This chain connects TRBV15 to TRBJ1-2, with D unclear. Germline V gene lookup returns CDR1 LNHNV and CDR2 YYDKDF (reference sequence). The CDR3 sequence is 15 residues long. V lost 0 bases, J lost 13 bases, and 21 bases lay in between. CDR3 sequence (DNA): TGTGCCACCAGCAGAGATCGTCAACAGACGCTAGGGCTCACCTTC. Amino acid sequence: CATSRDRQQTLGLTF.

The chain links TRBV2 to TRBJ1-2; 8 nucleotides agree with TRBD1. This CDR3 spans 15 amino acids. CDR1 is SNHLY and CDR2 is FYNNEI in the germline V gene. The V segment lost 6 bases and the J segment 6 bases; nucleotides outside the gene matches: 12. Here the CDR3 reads CASSEFRTGTDGYTF. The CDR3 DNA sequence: TGTGCCAGCAGCGAATTTCGGACAGGGACTGATGGCTACACCTTC. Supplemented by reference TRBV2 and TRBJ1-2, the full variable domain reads EPEVTQTPSHQVTQMGQEVILRCVPISNHLYFYWYRQILGQKVEFLVSFYNNEISEKSEIFDDQFSVERPDGSNFTLKIRSTKLEDSAMYFCASSEFRTGTDGYTFGSGTRLTVV.

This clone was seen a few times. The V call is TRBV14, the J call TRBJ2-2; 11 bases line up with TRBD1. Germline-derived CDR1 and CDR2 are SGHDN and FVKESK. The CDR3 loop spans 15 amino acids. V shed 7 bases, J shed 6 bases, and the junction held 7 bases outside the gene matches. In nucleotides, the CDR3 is TGTGCCAGCACCCCCCGGGACAGGGGGTCCGGGGAGCTGTTTTTT. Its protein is CASTPRDRGSGELFF.

CDR3 sequence: CASFMRLRIGETQYF. The CDR3 region has the DNA TGTGCCAGCTTTATGAGGCTACGGATTGGGGAGACCCAGTACTTC. The rearrangement joins TRBV28 to TRBJ2-5; no definite D call. The V gene lost 8 bases and the J gene lost 5 bases, with 21 bases spanning the gap. The germline V gene has CDR1 MDHEN and CDR2 SYDVKM. This CDR3 has 15 residues.

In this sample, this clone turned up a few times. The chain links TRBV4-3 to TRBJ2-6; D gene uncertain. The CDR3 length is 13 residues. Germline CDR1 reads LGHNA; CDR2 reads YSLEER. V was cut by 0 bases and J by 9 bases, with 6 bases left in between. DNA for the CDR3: TGCGCCAGCAGCCAAGATTACCGCAACGTCCTGACTTTC. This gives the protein CASSQDYRNVLTF.

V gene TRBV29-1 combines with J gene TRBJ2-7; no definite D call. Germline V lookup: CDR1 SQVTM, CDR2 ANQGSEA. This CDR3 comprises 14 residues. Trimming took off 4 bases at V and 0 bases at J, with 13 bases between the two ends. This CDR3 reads CSVGAGFRSYEQYF. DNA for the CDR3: TGCAGCGTTGGGGCCGGATTTCGCTCCTACGAGCAGTACTTC.

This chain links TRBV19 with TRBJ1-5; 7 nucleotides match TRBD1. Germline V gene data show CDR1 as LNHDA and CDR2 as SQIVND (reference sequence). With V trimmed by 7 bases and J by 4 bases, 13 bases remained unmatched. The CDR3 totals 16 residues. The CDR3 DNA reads TGTGCCAGTAACCAACAGGGGCGCGCGGGAAATCAGCCCCAGCATTTT. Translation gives CASNQQGRAGNQPQHF.

Here the CDR3 DNA reads TGCAGCGTTCTTTCCGGGTCCGAGCAGTACTTC. The encoded protein is CSVLSGSEQYF. The chain is built from TRBV29-1 and TRBJ2-7; no clear D. Trimming took 5 bases from V and 6 from J, leaving 11 bases between them. CDR1 is SQVTM and CDR2 is ANQGSEA in the germline V gene. The CDR3 is made up of 11 amino acids.

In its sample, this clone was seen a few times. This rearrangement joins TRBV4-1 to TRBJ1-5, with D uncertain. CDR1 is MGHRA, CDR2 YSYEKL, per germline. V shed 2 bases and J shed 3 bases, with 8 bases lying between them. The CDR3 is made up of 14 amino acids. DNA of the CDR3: TGCGCCAGCAGCCAACAGGTCCTCAATCAGCCCCAGCATTTT. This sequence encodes CASSQQVLNQPQHF.

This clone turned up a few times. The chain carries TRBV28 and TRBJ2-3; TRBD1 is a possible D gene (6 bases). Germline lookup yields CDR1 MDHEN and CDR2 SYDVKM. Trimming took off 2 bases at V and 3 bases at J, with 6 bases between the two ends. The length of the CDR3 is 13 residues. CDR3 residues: CASSLRGTDTQYF. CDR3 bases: TGTGCCAGCAGTTTAAGGGGGACAGATACGCAGTATTTT.

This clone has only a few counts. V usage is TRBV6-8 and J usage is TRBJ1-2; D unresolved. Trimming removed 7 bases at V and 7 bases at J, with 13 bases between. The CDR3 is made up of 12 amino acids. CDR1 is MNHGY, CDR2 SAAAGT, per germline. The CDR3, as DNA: TGTGCCAGCACCCGTGTCCCGGGTGGCTACACCTTC. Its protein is CASTRVPGGYTF.

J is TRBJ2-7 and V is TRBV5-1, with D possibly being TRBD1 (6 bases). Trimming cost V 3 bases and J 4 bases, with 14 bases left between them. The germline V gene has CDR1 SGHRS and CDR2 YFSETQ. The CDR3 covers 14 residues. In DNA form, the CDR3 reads TGCGCCAGCAGCTGGTCCGGGACAACTTACGAGCAGTACTTC. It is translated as CASSWSGTTYEQYF.

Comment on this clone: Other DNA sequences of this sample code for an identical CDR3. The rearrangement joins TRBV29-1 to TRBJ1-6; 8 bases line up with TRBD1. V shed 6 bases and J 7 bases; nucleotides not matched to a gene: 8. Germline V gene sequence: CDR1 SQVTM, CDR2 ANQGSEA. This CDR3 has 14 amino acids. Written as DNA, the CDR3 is TGCAGCGTGGGAGGACAGGGCGGGAATTCACCCCTCCACTTT. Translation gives CSVGGQGGNSPLHF.

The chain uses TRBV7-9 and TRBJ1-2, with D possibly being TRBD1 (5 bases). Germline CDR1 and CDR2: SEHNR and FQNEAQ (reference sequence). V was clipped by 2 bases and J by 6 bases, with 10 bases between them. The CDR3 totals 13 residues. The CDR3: CASSLSRADGYTF. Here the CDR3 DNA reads TGTGCCAGCAGCTTAAGCAGGGCCGATGGCTACACCTTC.

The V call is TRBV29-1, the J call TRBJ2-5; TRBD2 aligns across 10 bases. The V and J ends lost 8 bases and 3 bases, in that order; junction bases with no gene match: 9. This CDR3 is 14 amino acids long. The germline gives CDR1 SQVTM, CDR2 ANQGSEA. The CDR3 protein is CSSLSGGGEETQYF. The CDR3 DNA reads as TGCAGCTCCCTAAGCGGGGGGGGAGAAGAGACCCAGTACTTC. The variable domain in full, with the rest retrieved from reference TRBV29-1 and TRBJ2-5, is SAVISQKPSRDICQRGTSLTIQCQVDSQVTMMFWYRQQPGQSLTLIATANQGSEATYESGFVIDKFPISRPNLTFSTLTVSNMSPEDSSIYLCSSLSGGGEETQYFGPGTRLLVL.

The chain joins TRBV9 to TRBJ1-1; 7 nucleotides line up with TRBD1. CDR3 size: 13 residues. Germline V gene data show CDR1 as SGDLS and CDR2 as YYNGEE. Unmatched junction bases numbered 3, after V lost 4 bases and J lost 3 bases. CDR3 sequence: CASSLDRDTEAFF. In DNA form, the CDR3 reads TGTGCCAGCAGCCTTGACAGGGACACTGAAGCTTTCTTT.

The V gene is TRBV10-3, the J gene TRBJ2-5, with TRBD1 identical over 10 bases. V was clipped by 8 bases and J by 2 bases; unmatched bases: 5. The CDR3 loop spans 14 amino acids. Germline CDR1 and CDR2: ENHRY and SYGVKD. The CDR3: CAIAQGQGQETQYF. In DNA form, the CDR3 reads TGTGCCATCGCGCAGGGACAGGGGCAAGAGACCCAGTACTTC.

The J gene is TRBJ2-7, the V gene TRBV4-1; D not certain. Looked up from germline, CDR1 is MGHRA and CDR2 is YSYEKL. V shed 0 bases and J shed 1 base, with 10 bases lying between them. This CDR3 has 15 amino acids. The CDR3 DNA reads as TGCGCCAGCAGCCAAGAACCTGTACCATCCTACGAGCAGTACTTC. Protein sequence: CASSQEPVPSYEQYF.

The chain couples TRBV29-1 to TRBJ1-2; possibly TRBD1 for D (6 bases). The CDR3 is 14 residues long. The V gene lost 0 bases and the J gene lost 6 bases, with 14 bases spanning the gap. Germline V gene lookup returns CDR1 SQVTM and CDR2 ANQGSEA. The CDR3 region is CSVEDRAGVDGYTF. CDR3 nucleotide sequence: TGCAGCGTTGAAGATAGGGCAGGGGTGGATGGCTACACCTTC.